This T cell receptor (beta chain) was identified in a study of technical replicates of blood from a few donors. Sequencing used immunoSEQ multiplex PCR; TCRdb keeps in-frame clones, though not all of them. The sample lists roughly 90,000 clones; under 95% were seen once. Germline V gene data show CDR1 as SEHNR and CDR2 as FQNEAQ (reference sequence). V shed 1 base, J shed 4 bases, and the junction held 1 base outside the gene matches. The CDR3 is 14 amino acids. The clonotype was recovered from a human donor in good health. The specimen sequenced was T cells isolated from PBMCs. This rearrangement joins TRBV7-9 to TRBJ1-2; TRBD1 aligns across 9 bases. CDR3 region: CASSLGGQGYGYTF. The CDR3, as DNA: TGTGCCAGCAGCTTAGGGGGACAGGGCTATGGCTACACCTTC. Complete variable domain (other parts from reference TRBV7-9 and TRBJ1-2): DTGVSQNPRHKITKRGQNVTFRCDPISEHNRLYWYRQTLGQGPEFLTYFQNEAQLEKSRLLSDRFSAERPKGSFSTLEIQRTEQGDSAMYLCASSLGGQGYGYTFGSGTRLTVV.